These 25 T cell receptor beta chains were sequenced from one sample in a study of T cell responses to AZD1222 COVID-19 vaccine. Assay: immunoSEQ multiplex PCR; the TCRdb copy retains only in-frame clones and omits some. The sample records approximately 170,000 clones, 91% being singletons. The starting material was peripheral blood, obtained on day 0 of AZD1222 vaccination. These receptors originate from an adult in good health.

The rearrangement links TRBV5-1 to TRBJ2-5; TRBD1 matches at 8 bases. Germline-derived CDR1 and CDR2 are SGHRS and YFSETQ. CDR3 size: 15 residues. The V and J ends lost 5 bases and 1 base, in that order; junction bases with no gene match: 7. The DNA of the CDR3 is TGCGCCAGCAGACCCGGGACAGGAACCCAAGAGACCCAGTACTTC. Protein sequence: CASRPGTGTQETQYF.

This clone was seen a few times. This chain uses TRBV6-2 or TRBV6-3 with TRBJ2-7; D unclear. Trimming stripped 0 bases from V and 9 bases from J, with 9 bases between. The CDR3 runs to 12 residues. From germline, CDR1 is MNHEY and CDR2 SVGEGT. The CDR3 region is CASSYSRLRQYF. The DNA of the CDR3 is TGTGCCAGCAGTTACTCCCGCCTGCGGCAGTACTTC.

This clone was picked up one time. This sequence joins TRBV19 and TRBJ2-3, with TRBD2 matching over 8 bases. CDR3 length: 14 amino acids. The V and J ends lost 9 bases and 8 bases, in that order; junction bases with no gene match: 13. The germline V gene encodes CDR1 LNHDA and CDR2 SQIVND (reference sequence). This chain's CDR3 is CASGGLAGRGTQYF. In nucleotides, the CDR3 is TGTGCCAGCGGTGGGCTAGCGGGTAGGGGTACGCAGTATTTT.

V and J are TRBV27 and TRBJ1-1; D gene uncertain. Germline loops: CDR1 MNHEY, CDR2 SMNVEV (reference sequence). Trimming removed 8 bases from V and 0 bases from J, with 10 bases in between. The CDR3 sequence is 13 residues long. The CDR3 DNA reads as TGTGCCAGCGCTGTTGGTATGAACACTGAAGCTTTCTTT. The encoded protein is CASAVGMNTEAFF.

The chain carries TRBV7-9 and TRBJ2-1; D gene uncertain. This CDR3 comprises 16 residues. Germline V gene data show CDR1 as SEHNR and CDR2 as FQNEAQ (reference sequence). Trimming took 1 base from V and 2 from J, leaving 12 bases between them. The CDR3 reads CASSLGSQVPYNEQFF. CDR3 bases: TGTGCCAGCAGCTTAGGGAGTCAGGTCCCCTACAATGAGCAGTTCTTC. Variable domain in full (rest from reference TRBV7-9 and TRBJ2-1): DTGVSQNPRHKITKRGQNVTFRCDPISEHNRLYWYRQTLGQGPEFLTYFQNEAQLEKSRLLSDRFSAERPKGSFSTLEIQRTEQGDSAMYLCASSLGSQVPYNEQFFGPGTRLTVL.

CDR3 protein: CASSQDRASGQETQYF. CDR3 DNA: TGCGCCAGCAGCCAAGATCGGGCTAGCGGACAAGAGACCCAGTACTTC. The chain is built from TRBV4-1 and TRBJ2-5; 7 bases map to TRBD2. Trimming at V came to 0 bases and at J to 2 bases, leaving 6 bases not matched to a gene. This CDR3 contains 16 residues. Germline-derived CDR1 and CDR2 are MGHRA and YSYEKL.

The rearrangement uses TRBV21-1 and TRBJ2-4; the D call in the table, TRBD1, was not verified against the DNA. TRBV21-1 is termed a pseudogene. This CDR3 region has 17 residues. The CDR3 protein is CASSKPLDRGTKNIQYF. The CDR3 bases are TGTGCCAGCAGCAAGCCTCTGGACAGGGGAACCAAAAACATTCAGTACTTC.

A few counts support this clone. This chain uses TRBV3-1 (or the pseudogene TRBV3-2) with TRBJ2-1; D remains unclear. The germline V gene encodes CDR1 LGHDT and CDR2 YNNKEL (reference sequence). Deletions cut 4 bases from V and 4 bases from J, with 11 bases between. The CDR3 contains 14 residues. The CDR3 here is CASSPRSLYNEQFF. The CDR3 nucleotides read TGTGCCAGCAGCCCCCGTTCCCTGTACAATGAGCAGTTCTTC.

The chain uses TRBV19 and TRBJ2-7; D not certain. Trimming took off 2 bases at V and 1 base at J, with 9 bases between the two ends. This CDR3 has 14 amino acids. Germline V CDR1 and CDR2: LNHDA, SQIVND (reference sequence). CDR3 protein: CASSIKAESYEQYF. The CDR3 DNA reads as TGTGCCAGTAGTATAAAGGCAGAATCCTACGAGCAGTACTTC.

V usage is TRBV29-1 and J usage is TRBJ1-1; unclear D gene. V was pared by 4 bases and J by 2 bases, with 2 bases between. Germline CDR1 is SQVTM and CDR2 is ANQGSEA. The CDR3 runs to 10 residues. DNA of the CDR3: TGCAGCGTTGCAAACACTGAAGCTTTCTTT. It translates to CSVANTEAFF.

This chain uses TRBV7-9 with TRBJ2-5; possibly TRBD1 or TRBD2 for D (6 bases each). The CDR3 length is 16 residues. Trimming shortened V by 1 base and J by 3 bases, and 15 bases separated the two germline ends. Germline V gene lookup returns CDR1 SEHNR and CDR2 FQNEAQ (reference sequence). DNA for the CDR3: TGTGCCAGCAGCTTAGGGTCGCTCGGGGGCGAAGAGACCCAGTACTTC. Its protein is CASSLGSLGGEETQYF.

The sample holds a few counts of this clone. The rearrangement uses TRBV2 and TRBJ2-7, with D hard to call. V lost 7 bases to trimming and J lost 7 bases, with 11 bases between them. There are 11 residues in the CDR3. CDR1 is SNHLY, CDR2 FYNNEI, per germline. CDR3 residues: CASTGGLEQYF. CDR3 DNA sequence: TGTGCCAGCACAGGTGGGCTTGAGCAGTACTTC. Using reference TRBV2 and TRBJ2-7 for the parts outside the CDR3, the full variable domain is EPEVTQTPSHQVTQMGQEVILRCVPISNHLYFYWYRQILGQKVEFLVSFYNNEISEKSEIFDDQFSVERPDGSNFTLKIRSTKLEDSAMYFCASTGGLEQYFGPGTRLTVT.

In DNA form, the CDR3 reads TGTGCCAGCAGCCGGGGAGGACAGAACACCGGGGAGCTGTTTTTT. As protein: CASSRGGQNTGELFF. The chain joins TRBV6-5 to TRBJ2-2; possibly TRBD2 for D (6 bases). Trimming removed 6 bases at V and 1 base at J, with 12 bases between. CDR1 MNHEY and CDR2 SVGAGI come from the germline V gene. The CDR3 length is 15 residues.

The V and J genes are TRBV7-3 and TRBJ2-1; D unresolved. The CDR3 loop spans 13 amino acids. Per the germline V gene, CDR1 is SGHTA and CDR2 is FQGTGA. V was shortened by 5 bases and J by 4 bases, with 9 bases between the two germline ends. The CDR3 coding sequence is TGTGCCAGCAGCCCCTCCCCTTACAATGAGCAGTTCTTC. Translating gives CASSPSPYNEQFF.

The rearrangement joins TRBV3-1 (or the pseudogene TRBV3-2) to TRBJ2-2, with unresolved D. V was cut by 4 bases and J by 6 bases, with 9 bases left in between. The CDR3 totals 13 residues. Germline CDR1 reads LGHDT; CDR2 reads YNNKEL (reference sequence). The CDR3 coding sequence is TGTGCCAGCAGCCCCCTTGGGGCCGGGGAGCTGTTTTTT. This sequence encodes CASSPLGAGELFF.

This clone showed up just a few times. The CDR3 protein is CASAARERGEQYF. CDR3 bases: TGTGCCAGTGCGGCCAGGGAGAGAGGCGAGCAGTACTTC. The V gene is TRBV27, the J gene TRBJ2-7; perhaps D is TRBD1 or TRBD2 (5 bases each). The germline V gene encodes CDR1 MNHEY and CDR2 SMNVEV (reference sequence). The germline V and J ends were trimmed by 9 bases and 6 bases, with 18 bases remaining between them. This CDR3 contains 13 residues.

The CDR3 reads CASSQVEGSSEAFF. The CDR3, as DNA: TGTGCCAGCAGCCAAGTTGAGGGGAGCTCGGAGGCTTTCTTT. The chain employs TRBV3-1 (or the pseudogene TRBV3-2) and TRBJ1-1; a possible D gene is TRBD1 (5 bases). The CDR3 is 14 amino acids. V lost 1 base to trimming and J lost 11 bases, with 17 bases between them. The germline V gene encodes CDR1 LGHDT and CDR2 YNNKEL (reference sequence).

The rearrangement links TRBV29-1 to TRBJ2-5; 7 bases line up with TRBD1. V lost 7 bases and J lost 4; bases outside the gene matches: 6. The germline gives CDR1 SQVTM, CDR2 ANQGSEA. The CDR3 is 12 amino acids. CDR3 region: CSGLGGPETQYF. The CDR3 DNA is TGCAGCGGGTTAGGGGGCCCAGAGACCCAGTACTTC. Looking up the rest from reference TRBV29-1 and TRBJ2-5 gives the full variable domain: SAVISQKPSRDICQRGTSLTIQCQVDSQVTMMFWYRQQPGQSLTLIATANQGSEATYESGFVIDKFPISRPNLTFSTLTVSNMSPEDSSIYLCSGLGGPETQYFGPGTRLLVL.

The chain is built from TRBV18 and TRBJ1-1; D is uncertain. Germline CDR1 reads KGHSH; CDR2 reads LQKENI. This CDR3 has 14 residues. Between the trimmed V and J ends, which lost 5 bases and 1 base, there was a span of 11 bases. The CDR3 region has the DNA TGTGCCAGCTCATTCTTGGACGGGAACACTGAAGCTTTCTTT. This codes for CASSFLDGNTEAFF.

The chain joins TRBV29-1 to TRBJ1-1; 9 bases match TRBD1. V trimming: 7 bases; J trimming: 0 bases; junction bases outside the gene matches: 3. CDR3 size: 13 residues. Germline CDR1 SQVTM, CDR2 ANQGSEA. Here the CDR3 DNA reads TGCAGCGCTACAGGGGGCATGAACACTGAAGCTTTCTTT. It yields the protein CSATGGMNTEAFF.

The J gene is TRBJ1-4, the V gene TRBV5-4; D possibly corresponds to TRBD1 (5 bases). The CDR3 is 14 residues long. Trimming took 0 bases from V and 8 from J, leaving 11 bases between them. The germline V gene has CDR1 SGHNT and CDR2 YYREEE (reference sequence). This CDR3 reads CASSLGQGREKLFF. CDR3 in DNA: TGTGCCAGCAGCTTGGGGCAGGGCAGGGAAAAACTGTTTTTT.

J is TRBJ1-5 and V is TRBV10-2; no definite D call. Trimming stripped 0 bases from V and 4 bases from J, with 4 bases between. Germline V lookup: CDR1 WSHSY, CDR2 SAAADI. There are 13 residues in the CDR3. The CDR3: CASSESGNQPQHF. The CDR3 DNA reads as TGCGCCAGCAGTGAGTCCGGGAATCAGCCCCAGCATTTT.

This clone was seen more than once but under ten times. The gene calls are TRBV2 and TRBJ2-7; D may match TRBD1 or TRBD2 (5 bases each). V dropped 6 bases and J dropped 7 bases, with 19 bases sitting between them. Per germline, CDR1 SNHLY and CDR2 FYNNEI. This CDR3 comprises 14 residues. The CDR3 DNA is TGTGCCAGCAGCCCCGAGGGACCCCGGAGGGAGCAGTACTTC. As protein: CASSPEGPRREQYF.

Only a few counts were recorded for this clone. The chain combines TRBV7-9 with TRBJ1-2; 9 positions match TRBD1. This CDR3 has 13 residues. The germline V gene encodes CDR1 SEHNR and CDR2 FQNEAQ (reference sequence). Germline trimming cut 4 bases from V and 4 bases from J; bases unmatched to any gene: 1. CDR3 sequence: CASSWTGAYGYTF. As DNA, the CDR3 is TGTGCCAGCAGCTGGACAGGGGCCTATGGCTACACCTTC.

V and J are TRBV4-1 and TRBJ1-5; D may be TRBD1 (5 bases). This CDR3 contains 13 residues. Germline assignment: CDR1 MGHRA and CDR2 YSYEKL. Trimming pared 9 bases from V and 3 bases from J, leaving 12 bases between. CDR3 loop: CASGGGTNQPQHF. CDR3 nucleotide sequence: TGCGCCAGTGGGGGGGGGACCAATCAGCCCCAGCATTTT.